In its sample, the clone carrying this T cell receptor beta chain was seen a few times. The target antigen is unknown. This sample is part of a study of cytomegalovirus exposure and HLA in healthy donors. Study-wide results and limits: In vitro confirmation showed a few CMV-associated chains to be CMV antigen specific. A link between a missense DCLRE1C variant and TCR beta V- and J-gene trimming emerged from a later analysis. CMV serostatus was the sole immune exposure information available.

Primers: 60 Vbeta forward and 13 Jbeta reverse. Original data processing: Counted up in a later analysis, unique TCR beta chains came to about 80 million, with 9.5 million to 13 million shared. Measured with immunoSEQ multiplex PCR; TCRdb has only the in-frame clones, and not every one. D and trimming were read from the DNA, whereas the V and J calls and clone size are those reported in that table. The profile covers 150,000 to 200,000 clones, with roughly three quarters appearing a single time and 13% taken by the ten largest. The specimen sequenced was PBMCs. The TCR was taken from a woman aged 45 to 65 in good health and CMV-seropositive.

As DNA, the CDR3 is TGTGCCAGCAGCGTCGGGACTTCCGGCGCCTCCCTCACTGAAGCTTTCTTT. Amino acids: CASSVGTSGASLTEAFF. The chain carries TRBV5-4 and TRBJ1-1; D might be TRBD1 (5 bases). Trimming left V 4 bases short and J 4 bases short, with 23 bases between. Per germline, CDR1 SGHNT and CDR2 YYREEE (reference sequence). The CDR3 is made up of 17 amino acids.